This T cell receptor beta chain was profiled in a study of response to subunit inactivated influenza vaccine. General study findings and limits: Seasonal influenza vaccination, on each occasion, was suggested by the authors to recruit few new T cells.

This CDR3 has 11 amino acids. The ends were cut back, 8 bases at V and 9 bases at J, with 11 bases in the middle. Germline CDR1 SEHNR, CDR2 FQNEAQ (reference sequence). This clonotype has more than one count but fewer than ten. The antigen remains undetermined. TCRdb reprocessed the RT-PCR reads with MiXCR, giving one entry per CDR3 protein. The profile shows about 800,000 distinct CDR3 sequences, about 20% of them singletons. The material sequenced was PBMCs from blood, taken more than 4 days after vaccination. The receptor was isolated from a man aged 50 to 60 who received an inactivated influenza vaccine. The chain recombines TRBV7-9 with TRBJ2-1; TRBD1 might be the D (5 bases). This CDR3 is CASQGASEQFF. In DNA, the CDR3 is TGTGCCAGCCAGGGTGCGAGTGAGCAGTTCTTC.